Sequencing of this T cell receptor (beta chain) was carried out in a study of T cells in localized non-small cell lung cancer. The study's findings and limits: Measurement of T cell clonality placed uninvolved adjacent lung highest, above the level in tumor. Blood T cell density predicted longer survival; adjacent-lung clonality, shorter.

Produced via immunoSEQ multiplex PCR; TCRdb's table is partial and in-frame only. The table lists 25,000 to 35,000 clones, about 82% of them singletons. As concerns this clone: The antigen remains unidentified.

This TCR derives from a male donor at least 60 years old with stage III squamous cell lung carcinoma. Here the sequenced sample was peripheral blood, taken before any cancer treatment.

CDR3 DNA sequence: TGTGCCAGCAGCTTATCGGGGAATTCACCCCTCCACTTT. Amino acids: CASSLSGNSPLHF. This chain connects TRBV7-2 to TRBJ1-6; no reliable D call. The CDR3 loop spans 13 amino acids. CDR1 and CDR2 (germline): SGHTA, FQGNSA. V shed 2 bases and J shed 7 bases, with 6 bases lying between them.